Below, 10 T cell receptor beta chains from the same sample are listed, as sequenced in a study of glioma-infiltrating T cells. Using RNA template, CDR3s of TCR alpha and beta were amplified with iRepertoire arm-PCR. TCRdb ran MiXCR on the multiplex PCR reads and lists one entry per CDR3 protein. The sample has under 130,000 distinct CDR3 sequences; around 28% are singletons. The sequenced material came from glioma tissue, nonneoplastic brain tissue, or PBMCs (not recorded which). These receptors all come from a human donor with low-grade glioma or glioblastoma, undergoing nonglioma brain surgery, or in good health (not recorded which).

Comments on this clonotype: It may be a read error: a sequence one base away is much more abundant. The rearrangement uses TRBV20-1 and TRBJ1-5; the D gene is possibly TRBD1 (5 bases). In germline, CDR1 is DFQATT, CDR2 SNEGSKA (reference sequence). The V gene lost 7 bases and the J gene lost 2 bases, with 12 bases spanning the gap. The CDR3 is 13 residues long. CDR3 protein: CSDETVRNQPQHF. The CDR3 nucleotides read TGCAGTGATGAGACAGTCCGCAATCAGCCCCAGCATTTT.

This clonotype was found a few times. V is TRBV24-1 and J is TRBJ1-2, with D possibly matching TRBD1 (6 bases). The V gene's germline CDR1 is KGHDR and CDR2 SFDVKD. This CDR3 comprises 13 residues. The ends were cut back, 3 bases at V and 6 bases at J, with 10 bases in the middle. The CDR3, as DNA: TGTGCCACCAGTGATCCGGGACACCATGGCTACACCTTC. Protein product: CATSDPGHHGYTF.

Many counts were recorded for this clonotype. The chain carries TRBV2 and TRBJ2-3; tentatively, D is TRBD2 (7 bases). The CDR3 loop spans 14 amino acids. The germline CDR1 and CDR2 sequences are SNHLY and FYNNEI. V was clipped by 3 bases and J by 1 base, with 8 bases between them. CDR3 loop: CASSERGRTDTQYF. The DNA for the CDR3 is TGTGCCAGCAGTGAGCGGGGGCGCACAGATACGCAGTATTTT.

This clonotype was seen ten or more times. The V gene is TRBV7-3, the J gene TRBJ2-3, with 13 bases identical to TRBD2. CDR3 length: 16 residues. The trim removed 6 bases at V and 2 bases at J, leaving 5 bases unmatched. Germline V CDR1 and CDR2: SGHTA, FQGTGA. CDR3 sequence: CASRTGTSGVTDTQYF. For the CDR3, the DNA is TGTGCCAGCAGGACCGGGACTAGCGGGGTCACAGATACGCAGTATTTT.

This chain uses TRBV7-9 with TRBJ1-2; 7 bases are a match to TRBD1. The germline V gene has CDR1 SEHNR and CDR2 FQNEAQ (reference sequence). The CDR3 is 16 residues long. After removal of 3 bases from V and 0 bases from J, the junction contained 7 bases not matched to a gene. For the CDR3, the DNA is TGTGCCAGCAGCTTCAGGACAGGAGAAACTAACTATGGCTACACCTTC. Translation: CASSFRTGETNYGYTF.

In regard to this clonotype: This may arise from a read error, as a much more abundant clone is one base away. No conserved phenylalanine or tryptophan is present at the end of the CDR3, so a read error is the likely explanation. The CDR3 protein is CASQDSPYQPQHL. The CDR3 DNA reads TGTGCCAGCCAGGACAGCCCCTATCAGCCCCAGCATCTT. The chain combines TRBV2 with TRBJ1-5; a possible D gene is TRBD1 (6 bases). V was pared by 8 bases and J by 5 bases, with 13 bases between. Germline assignment: CDR1 SNHLY and CDR2 FYNNEI. There are 13 residues in the CDR3.

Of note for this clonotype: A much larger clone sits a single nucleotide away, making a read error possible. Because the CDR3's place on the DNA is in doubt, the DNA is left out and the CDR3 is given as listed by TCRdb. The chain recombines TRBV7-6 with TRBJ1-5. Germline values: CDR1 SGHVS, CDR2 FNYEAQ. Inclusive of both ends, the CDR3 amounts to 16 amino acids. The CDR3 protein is CASSLVAGGSNQPQNF.

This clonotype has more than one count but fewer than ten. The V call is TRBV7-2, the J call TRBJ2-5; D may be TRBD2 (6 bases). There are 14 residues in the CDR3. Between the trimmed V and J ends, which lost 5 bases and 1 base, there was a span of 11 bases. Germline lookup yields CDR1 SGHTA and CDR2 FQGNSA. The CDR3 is CASSGGTAQETQYF. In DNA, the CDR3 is TGTGCCAGCAGCGGCGGGACCGCCCAAGAGACCCAGTACTTC.

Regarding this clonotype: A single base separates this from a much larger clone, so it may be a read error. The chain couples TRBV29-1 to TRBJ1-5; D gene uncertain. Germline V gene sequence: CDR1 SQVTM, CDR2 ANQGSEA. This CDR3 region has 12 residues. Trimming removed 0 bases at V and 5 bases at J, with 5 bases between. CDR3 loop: CSVEEEDQPQHF. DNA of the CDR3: TGCAGCGTTGAAGAGGAAGATCAGCCCCAGCATTTT.

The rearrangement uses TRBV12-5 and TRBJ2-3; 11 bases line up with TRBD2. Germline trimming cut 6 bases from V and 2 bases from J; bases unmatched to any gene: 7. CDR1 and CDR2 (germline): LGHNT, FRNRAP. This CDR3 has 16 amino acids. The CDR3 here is CASGPGTSGFTDTQYF. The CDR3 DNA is TGTGCTAGTGGCCCCGGGACTAGCGGTTTCACAGATACGCAGTATTTT.